The rows below give T cell receptor beta chains drawn from one sample of a study of CD8+ T cells in alopecia areata. Method: immunoSEQ multiplex PCR; TCRdb's copy keeps in-frame clones and lacks some. The sample includes more than 110,000 clones, about 60% seen only once; the top ten take around 6%. The sample was CD4+ T cells sorted from blood, taken at week 0. The receptors were sampled from a human donor with alopecia areata. The CDR3 runs from the conserved cysteine through the conserved F or W. The D gene is left open where the match is weak. Size is omitted from some rows. Given values are once, few, many or a class for expanded clones.

NA	NA	13	TRBV29-1	TRBJ1-2	TGCAGCGTTGTGCAGGGGACTAACTATGGCTACACCTTC	CSVVQGTNYGYTF
few	NA	12	TRBV30	TRBJ2-7	TGTGCCCTGGGAGGTAGCTCCTACGAGCAGTACTTC	CALGGSSYEQYF
NA	NA	13	TRBV4-1	TRBJ2-7	TGCGCCAGCAGCCAGGGGAGCTCCTACGAGCAGTACTTC	CASSQGSSYEQYF
few	NA	17	TRBV7-8	TRBJ1-2	TGTGCCAGCAGCCTCACGAGTGGCTCTTCCTCTAACTATGGCTACACCTTC	CASSLTSGSSSNYGYTF
NA	NA	16	TRBV29-1	TRBJ1-2	TGCAGCGTTGGGGGGATCTTCTACGGTCAGGGCTATGGCTACACCTTC	CSVGGIFYGQGYGYTF
NA	NA	13	TRBV29-1	TRBJ1-1	TGCAGCGTTGAGGTCAGTTTGAACACTGAAGCTTTCTTT	CSVEVSLNTEAFF
NA	NA	15	TRBV4-1	TRBJ1-4	TGCGCCAGCAGCTTACACCCGGGAAGCAATGAAAAACTGTTTTTT	CASSLHPGSNEKLFF
NA	TRBD2	17	TRBV7-2	TRBJ2-3	TGTGCCAGCAGCTTAGTAGCGGGGGGGCCTGGTGGAGATACGCAGTATTTT	CASSLVAGGPGGDTQYF
few	TRBD2	16	TRBV5-6	TRBJ2-2	TGTGCCAGCAGCTTTCTAGCGGGGGGAATCACCGGGGAGCTGTTTTTT	CASSFLAGGITGELFF
NA	NA	13	TRBV4-2	TRBJ2-7	TGTGCCAGCAGCCAAGATCGGACGGGCTATCAGTACTTC	CASSQDRTGYQYF
NA	NA	13	TRBV30	TRBJ1-1	TGTGCCTGGAGTGTTCTAGGGAACACTGAAGCTTTCTTT	CAWSVLGNTEAFF
few	TRBD1	14	TRBV15	TRBJ2-5	TGTGCCACCAGTAGACAAGGGGGCGGCGAGACCCAGTACTTC	CATSRQGGGETQYF